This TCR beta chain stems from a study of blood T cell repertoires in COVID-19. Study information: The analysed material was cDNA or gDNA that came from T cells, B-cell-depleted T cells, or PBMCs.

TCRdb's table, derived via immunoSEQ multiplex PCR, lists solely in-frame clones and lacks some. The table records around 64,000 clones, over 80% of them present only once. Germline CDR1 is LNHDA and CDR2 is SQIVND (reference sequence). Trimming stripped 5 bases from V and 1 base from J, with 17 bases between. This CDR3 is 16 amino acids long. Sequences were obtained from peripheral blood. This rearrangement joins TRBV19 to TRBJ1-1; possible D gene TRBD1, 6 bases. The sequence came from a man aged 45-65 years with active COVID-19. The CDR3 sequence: CASSFGQQRGNTEAFF. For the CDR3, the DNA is TGTGCCAGTAGTTTCGGACAGCAGAGGGGGAACACTGAAGCTTTCTTT.